Listed here is a single TCR beta chain. This clonotype has a handful of counts. What this receptor recognizes is not known. Base qualities are not provided; no much larger clone lies one nucleotide away. This record belongs to a study of blood T cells in healthy people across ages (dated by TCRdb to about 2015). Broadly, across the study: In model experiments, template switching captured roughly one uniquely barcoded TCR beta cDNA molecule for every two T cells. The donors were divided into four age groups: young (average around 16 years), middle-aged (about 40), aged (about 56) and long-lived (about 84). To avoid experimental bias, donors of different ages were randomly spread across the sequencing lanes. To track age-related changes in TCR beta repertoire diversity, the study relied on deep sequencing normalized with unique cDNA molecular identifiers. Two additional independent replicas of 1 million unique cDNA reads from the same blood draw were analyzed for two donors (one aged 18 to 29 and one aged 80 or older).

According to the germline V gene (reference sequence), CDR1 reads DFQATT and CDR2 reads SNEGSKA. From cysteine to phenylalanine, the CDR3 is 12 amino acids long. This entry keeps only the CDR3 DNA: 36 bases, framed from base 1. The research as a whole found: Total diversity estimates from one million sequenced T cells were considered lower bounds and underestimates. Compared with the aged group, the long-lived group had more naive CD4+ T cells, fewer expanded clones and increased TCR diversity, suggesting age selection. Bulk unsorted PBMC profiling prevented conclusive comparison of naive and antigen-experienced compartments. The CMV infection status of donors was not known, potentially confounding age-related changes in expanded clonotypes. Observed TCR beta diversity per million T cells fell roughly linearly with age, and a significant reduction was already apparent by age roughly 40. A strong correlation was found between observed TCR beta diversity and the percentage of naive T cells measured by flow cytometry.

The library was prepared using 5' RACE. Sequenced on an Illumina HiSeq 2500. The second PCR ran for roughly 7 to 11 cycles and used a J-beta primer mix along with a sample-barcoded 5' primer. A unique molecular identifier was introduced onto each TCR beta cDNA molecule by a template-switch 5' adaptor carrying 12 random nucleotides. At least 3 million CDR3-containing paired-end reads were obtained from each sample. First-strand cDNA synthesis was performed from all RNA using the Mint cDNA synthesis kit, with priming by a TRBC-specific oligonucleotide. All cDNA was treated with uracil-DNA glycosylase and then went through a first 18-cycle PCR with the universal primers M1SS and BC2_uni_R. The authors processed their data as follows. For normalization, 1 million high-quality reads were randomly selected from each sample, with every read carrying a distinct molecular identifier. Instead of being binned into consensus sequences, reads that shared molecular identifiers were thrown out. MiTCR, set to a Q25 quality threshold and the strictest error-elimination algorithm, was used for CDR3 identification, clonotype clustering and error correction. A nonparametric unseen species model with Euler transformation was used to estimate lower-bound total TCR beta diversity. TCRdb handled the public reads itself, with Q25 trimming in fastp and clone calling in MiXCR, and kept productive beta chains. Rows matching on CDR3 protein sequence are summarized as one entry with the most common DNA and genes. For this entry, the V and J calls and clone size follow TCRdb and not the study's own pipeline. Within this sample are more than 1.4 million distinct CDR3 sequences, with approximately 40% of them counted one time only. The ten largest account for approximately 7.9% of the sample.

Systemically healthy Caucasian individuals from Russia, 35 to 40 in total and aged roughly 6 to 95 years, were included as donors. Each donor gave ten milliliters of peripheral blood, drawn into EDTA-treated Vacutainer tubes. PBMCs were isolated by Ficoll-Paque density-gradient centrifugation, with at least 6 million obtained per sample. Trizol reagent was used to extract total RNA from PBMCs, with at least 5.5 micrograms per sample. The percentages of naive CD45RAhigh/CD27high T cells were determined by flow cytometry on a PBMC aliquot from every donor. The V gene is TRBV20-1 and the J gene is TRBJ2-1, and TRBD2 aligns with 7 junction nucleotides. Sequences were obtained from blood. The source is a woman between 18 and 29 years old in good health. For the CDR3, the sequence is CRAGSAYNEQFF. The DNA reads as follows: TGCAGAGCGGGGAGTGCATACAATGAGCAGTTCTTC.